Listed below are T cell receptor beta chains from one sample, sequenced in a study of T cell responses to AZD1222 COVID-19 vaccine. The table came from immunoSEQ multiplex PCR; TCRdb's copy has only in-frame clones and leaves some out. The data contain fewer than 200,000 clones, 70% to 90% of them singletons. The sample was peripheral blood, taken on day 0 of AZD1222 vaccination. These receptors all stem from an adult in good health. CDR3s include the opening cysteine and the closing phenylalanine or tryptophan. D genes are given only for firm matches. Clone size appears in some rows only: once, few, many, or a class for an expanded clone.

j_gene	v_gene	abundance	d_gene	CDR3aa	CDR3nt
TRBJ1-2	TRBV30	.	TRBD1	CAWKRSQGASGYTF	TGTGCCTGGAAGCGCTCACAGGGGGCTTCTGGCTACACCTTC
TRBJ1-3	TRBV4-2	.	.	CASSLGGVHSGNTIYF	TGTGCCAGCAGCCTTGGGGGGGTCCACTCTGGAAACACCATATATTTT
TRBJ2-1	TRBV24-1	.	TRBD2	CATSDPGTSGRIYEQFF	TGTGCCACCAGTGACCCCGGGACTAGCGGGAGAATCTATGAGCAGTTCTTC
TRBJ2-2	TRBV19	.	TRBD2	CASSLGLAGGNTGELFF	TGTGCCAGTAGTCTCGGGTTAGCGGGAGGGAACACCGGGGAGCTGTTTTTT
TRBJ2-3	TRBV11-2	.	TRBD1	CASSSRTGRADTQYF	TGTGCCAGCAGCAGTCGGACAGGGCGGGCAGATACGCAGTATTTT
TRBJ1-2	TRBV28	.	.	CASRLKGITYGYTF	TGTGCCAGCAGACTCAAAGGGATTACCTATGGCTACACCTTC
TRBJ1-2	TRBV6-5	.	.	CASTTGINYGYTF	TGTGCCAGCACCACAGGAATCAACTATGGCTACACCTTC
TRBJ1-1	TRBV3-1/TRBV3-2	.	TRBD1	CASSHIQGAGQAFF	TGTGCCAGCAGCCACATACAGGGGGCGGGACAAGCTTTCTTT
TRBJ2-7	TRBV23-1	.	.	CASSLGGLYEQYF	TGCGCCAGCAGTCTCGGGGGGCTTTACGAGCAGTACTTC
TRBJ2-7	TRBV5-4	.	.	CASSFGPFEEQYF	TGTGCCAGCAGCTTCGGTCCTTTTGAGGAGCAGTACTTC
TRBJ1-6	TRBV5-1	once	.	CASSLGLGNSPLHF	TGCGCCAGCAGCTTGGGACTGGGGAATTCACCCCTCCACTTT
TRBJ1-3	TRBV10-3	.	.	CAITPGRSFSGNTIYF	TGTGCCATCACCCCTGGACGGAGTTTCTCTGGAAACACCATATATTTT
TRBJ2-7	TRBV18	.	.	CASSPIRDSYEQYF	TGTGCCAGCTCACCGATACGGGACTCCTACGAGCAGTACTTC
TRBJ1-5	TRBV5-1	.	.	CASSLEVNQPQHF	TGCGCCAGCAGCTTGGAGGTGAATCAGCCCCAGCATTTT
TRBJ1-1	TRBV9	once	.	CASSVRWDTEAFF	TGTGCCAGCAGCGTACGGTGGGACACTGAAGCTTTCTTT
TRBJ1-5	TRBV2	.	TRBD1	CASSKGAPSNQPQHF	TGTGCCAGCAGCAAGGGGGCGCCTAGCAATCAGCCCCAGCATTTT
TRBJ2-2	TRBV4-3	.	.	CASSQDKRATGELFF	TGCGCCAGCAGCCAAGATAAGAGGGCGACCGGGGAGCTGTTTTTT
TRBJ2-2	TRBV11-2	.	TRBD1	CASSWGQRNTGELFF	TGTGCCAGCAGCTGGGGACAGAGGAACACCGGGGAGCTGTTTTTT
TRBJ1-1	TRBV7-9	once	.	CASSLADGEAFF	TGTGCCAGCAGCTTAGCGGACGGTGAAGCTTTCTTT
TRBJ1-2	TRBV28	.	.	CASSNYGYTF	TGTGCCAGCTCCAACTATGGCTACACCTTC
TRBJ1-1	TRBV12-3/TRBV12-4	few	.	CASSPRSGTEAFF	TGTGCCAGCAGCCCCCGAAGTGGCACTGAAGCTTTCTTT
TRBJ2-1	TRBV2	.	.	CASSRGAGYNEQFF	TGTGCCAGCAGCCGGGGCGCCGGGTACAATGAGCAGTTCTTC
TRBJ2-1	TRBV7-3	.	.	CASSRGGGSSYNEQFF	TGTGCCAGCAGTCGGGGTGGTGGTAGTTCCTACAATGAGCAGTTCTTC
TRBJ2-7	TRBV24-1	.	TRBD2	CATSDLGASGNYEQYF	TGTGCCACCAGTGATTTAGGGGCTAGCGGGAACTACGAGCAGTACTTC
TRBJ1-4	TRBV10-3	.	.	CASTAGGWTNEKLFF	TGTGCCTCAACCGCGGGGGGCTGGACTAATGAAAAACTGTTTTTT